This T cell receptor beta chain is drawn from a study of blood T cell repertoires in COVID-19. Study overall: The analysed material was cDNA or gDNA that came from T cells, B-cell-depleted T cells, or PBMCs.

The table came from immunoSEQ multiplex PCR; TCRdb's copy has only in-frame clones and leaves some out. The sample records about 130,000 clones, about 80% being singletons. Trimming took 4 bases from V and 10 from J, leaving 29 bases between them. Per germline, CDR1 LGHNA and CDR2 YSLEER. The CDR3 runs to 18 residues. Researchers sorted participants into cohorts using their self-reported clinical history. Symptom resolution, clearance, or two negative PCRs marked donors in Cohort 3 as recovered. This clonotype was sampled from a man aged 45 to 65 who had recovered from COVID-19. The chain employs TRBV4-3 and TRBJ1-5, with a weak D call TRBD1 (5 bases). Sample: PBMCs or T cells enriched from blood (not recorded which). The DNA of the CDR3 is TGCGCCAGCAGCCGGACGACTGACGCGACAGCGCCCCTACTTCCCCAGCATTTT. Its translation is CASSRTTDATAPLLPQHF.